The clone carrying this T cell receptor beta chain was seen a few times. At one end the junction does not follow the germline gene, possibly because of a read error. This specimen comes from a study of T-cell memory formation after mild COVID-19. Whole-study context: TCR clusters showed largely donor specificity.

TCRdb itself ran the 5' RACE reads through MiXCR, one entry per CDR3 protein. The sample shows under 300,000 distinct CDR3 sequences, about 16% of them seen only once. The CDR3 has 15 residues. Germline CDR1 is SGHAT and CDR2 is FQNNGV. Sequencing used PBMCs or a T cell subset sorted from them (not recorded which). V usage is TRBV11-2 and J usage is TRBJ2-3; unclear D gene. This TCR was recovered from a man younger than 35 who had mild COVID-19 (a few samples of this study predate the infection). Cell type and time point are not known. CDR3 loop: CASSIESGSTDTQYF. The CDR3 DNA is TGTGCCAGCAGCATAGAATCCGGAAGCACAGATACGCAGTATTTT.